These T cell receptor beta chains were read from a single sample in a study of shared clonotypes between healthy human individuals. Sequencing used immunoSEQ multiplex PCR; TCRdb keeps in-frame clones, though not all of them. The sample shows around 1.5 million clones, under 99% of them seen only once. The sequenced sample was naive CD4+ T cells sorted from blood. These receptors were collected from a man in his thirties or forties in good health. The CDR3 runs from the conserved cysteine through the conserved F or W. Fields, in order: D gene, V gene, clone size, J gene, CDR3 protein, CDR3 DNA. The D gene is left open where the match is weak. Only part of the rows carry a size: once, few, many, or a class if the clone is expanded.

D gene: NA; V gene: TRBV29-1; clone size: NA; J gene: TRBJ2-1; CDR3 protein: CSVRGLGKTNEQFF; CDR3 DNA: TGCAGCGTCCGGGGACTCGGGAAAACGAATGAGCAGTTCTTC
D gene: TRBD2; V gene: TRBV6-5; clone size: once; J gene: TRBJ2-1; CDR3 protein: CASRLAVLYNEQFF; CDR3 DNA: TGTGCCAGCAGGCTAGCGGTTTTATACAATGAGCAGTTCTTC
D gene: NA; V gene: TRBV29-1; clone size: NA; J gene: TRBJ2-7; CDR3 protein: CSVVRTPFYEQYF; CDR3 DNA: TGCAGCGTTGTCCGAACACCTTTCTACGAGCAGTACTTC
D gene: NA; V gene: TRBV19; clone size: NA; J gene: TRBJ2-5; CDR3 protein: CASSKGRVGETQYF; CDR3 DNA: TGTGCCAGTAGTAAAGGAAGGGTAGGAGAGACCCAGTACTTC
D gene: TRBD2; V gene: TRBV6-4; clone size: NA; J gene: TRBJ2-3; CDR3 protein: CASSVLADASTDTQYF; CDR3 DNA: TGTGCCAGCAGTGTGCTAGCGGATGCTAGCACAGATACGCAGTATTTT
D gene: NA; V gene: TRBV6-5; clone size: NA; J gene: TRBJ2-7; CDR3 protein: CASSSGLSSYEQYF; CDR3 DNA: TGTGCCAGCAGTTCGGGACTGAGCTCCTACGAGCAGTACTTC
D gene: NA; V gene: TRBV4-1; clone size: NA; J gene: TRBJ2-3; CDR3 protein: CASSQVRTDTQYF; CDR3 DNA: TGCGCCAGCAGCCAAGTACGCACAGATACGCAGTATTTT
D gene: TRBD2; V gene: TRBV6-1; clone size: NA; J gene: TRBJ2-7; CDR3 protein: CASSEVQLAGVNEQYF; CDR3 DNA: TGTGCCAGCAGTGAAGTACAACTAGCGGGAGTAAACGAGCAGTACTTC
D gene: TRBD1; V gene: TRBV2; clone size: NA; J gene: TRBJ2-7; CDR3 protein: CASRGTGGPYEQYF; CDR3 DNA: TGTGCCAGCAGGGGGACAGGGGGTCCCTACGAGCAGTACTTC
D gene: NA; V gene: TRBV10-3; clone size: NA; J gene: TRBJ2-1; CDR3 protein: CAISTPGENAEQFF; CDR3 DNA: TGTGCCATCAGTACACCCGGGGAGAATGCTGAGCAGTTCTTC
D gene: NA; V gene: TRBV7-9; clone size: NA; J gene: TRBJ1-4; CDR3 protein: CASSLQATNEKLFF; CDR3 DNA: TGTGCCAGCAGCTTACAAGCAACTAATGAAAAACTGTTTTTT
D gene: TRBD1; V gene: TRBV4-3; clone size: NA; J gene: TRBJ1-2; CDR3 protein: CASSQTPGGNYGYTF; CDR3 DNA: TGCGCCAGCAGCCAAACTCCAGGGGGCAACTATGGCTACACCTTC
D gene: TRBD2; V gene: TRBV6-1; clone size: NA; J gene: TRBJ2-7; CDR3 protein: CASSALAVLSSYEQYF; CDR3 DNA: TGTGCCAGCAGTGCACTAGCGGTGCTGAGCTCCTACGAGCAGTACTTC